Presented here are 9 T cell receptor beta chains from one specimen sequenced in a study of blood T cells in healthy people across ages. With a J-beta primer mix and a sample-barcoded 5' primer, a second PCR ran about 6 to 11 cycles. TCRdb re-derived calls from the 5' RACE reads in MiXCR, one entry per CDR3 protein. The table lists approximately 490,000 distinct CDR3 sequences, nearly 25% of them singletons. These data also featured in a second study, about T cells of mothers and their children.

Source material: blood. The receptors were gathered from a boy between 10 and 17 years old in good health.

The chain combines TRBV29-1 with TRBJ1-2; perhaps TRBD1 as D (5 bases). The CDR3 covers 13 residues. V lost 7 bases and J 6 bases, leaving 18 bases between the germline ends. CDR1 is SQVTM, CDR2 ANQGSEA, per germline. CDR3 sequence: CSAERGPGDGYTF. The CDR3 DNA reads as TGCAGCGCGGAGAGGGGTCCTGGCGATGGCTACACCTTC.

V is TRBV7-3 and J is TRBJ1-5; D is undetermined. The CDR3 consists of 10 residues. V lost 5 bases and J 10 bases, leaving 6 bases between the germline ends. The germline gives CDR1 SGHTA, CDR2 FQGTGA. The CDR3 region has the DNA TGTGCCAGCAGCCCTCCACCCCAGCATTTT. It codes for CASSPPPQHF.

The chain combines TRBV6-5 with TRBJ2-5, with 7 bases that match TRBD2. Germline V gene lookup returns CDR1 MNHEY and CDR2 SVGAGI. The CDR3 spans 15 residues. Trimming cost V 6 bases and J 0 bases; bases outside gene matches: 7. The CDR3 nucleotides are TGTGCCAGCAGCACCGGGACTACGTACCAAGAGACCCAGTACTTC. Translation: CASSTGTTYQETQYF.

This clonotype was picked up many times. The V and J genes are TRBV20-1 and TRBJ2-1; D assignment may be TRBD1 or TRBD2 (6 bases each). The V end lost 5 bases, the J end lost 10 bases, and 27 bases lay between the germline ends. CDR3 length equals 16 residues. Germline V gives CDR1 DFQATT, CDR2 SNEGSKA (reference sequence). The CDR3 DNA reads as TGCAGTGCTGTAAGACTAGGGGGGCACGAACGACGGGAGCAGTTCTTC. This codes for CSAVRLGGHERREQFF.

The CDR3 DNA sequence: TGTGCCAGCAGCTTAGAAGCCGTCGCAGATACGCAGTATTTT. Translated: CASSLEAVADTQYF. This sequence joins TRBV13 and TRBJ2-3; unclear D gene. Per the germline V gene, CDR1 is PRHDT and CDR2 is FYEKMQ (reference sequence). Trimming took 1 base from V and 4 from J, leaving 9 bases between them. The CDR3 consists of 14 residues.

This clonotype was seen only a few times. The chain couples TRBV5-6 to TRBJ2-3; D not resolved. The CDR3 extends over 17 amino acids. Trimming left V 4 bases short and J 1 base short, with 19 bases between. Germline CDR1 is SGHDT and CDR2 is YYEEEE. In DNA, the CDR3 is TGTGCCAGCAGCCCCGTTGGGCCCCGAATACGCACAGATACGCAGTATTTT. It specifies CASSPVGPRIRTDTQYF.

A few counts support this clonotype. Relative to the germline gene, one junction end is altered; a read error may explain this. The rearrangement links TRBV4-3 to TRBJ2-4; D might be TRBD1 or TRBD2, each matching 6 bases. This CDR3 region has 15 residues. Germline V lookup: CDR1 LGHNA, CDR2 YSLEER. Here the CDR3 reads CASSQDPGAKNIRYF. As DNA, the CDR3 is TGCGCCAGCAGCCAAGATCCGGGGGCCAAAAACATTCGGTACTTC.

J is TRBJ2-7 and V is TRBV6-5; 10 bases are shared with TRBD1. Germline loops: CDR1 MNHEY, CDR2 SVGAGI. V lost 8 bases to trimming and J lost 2 bases; unmatched junction nucleotides: 12. The CDR3 runs 16 residues. CDR3 nucleotides: TGTGCCAGCGTACTTTCACGGGGACAGGGGCCCTACGAGCAGTACTTC. Translated, it gives CASVLSRGQGPYEQYF.

CDR3 in DNA: TGTGCCAGCACCCCCGCTAGCGGGAGGGCCGTAGGGGAGCTGTTTTTT. This codes for CASTPASGRAVGELFF. The chain is built from TRBV7-2 and TRBJ2-2; TRBD2 agrees at 12 bases. Trimming cost V 7 bases and J 8 bases; bases outside gene matches: 11. Germline CDR1 reads SGHTA; CDR2 reads FQGNSA. The CDR3 covers 16 residues.